Listed below are T cell receptor beta chains from one sample, sequenced in a study of early T cells in non-severe SARS-CoV-2 infection. TCRdb used MiXCR to reprocess the 5' RACE reads, holding one entry per CDR3 protein. The sample contains fewer than 55,000 distinct CDR3 sequences, around 10% of which appear only once. Sequencing was performed on whole blood. These TCRs come from an adult who was a healthcare worker with PCR-confirmed SARS-CoV-2 infection or an uninfected control (not recorded which). CDR3s include the opening cysteine and the closing phenylalanine or tryptophan. The order of the fields is D gene, clone size, J gene, V gene, CDR3 DNA, CDR3 protein. The D gene is left open where the match is weak. A clone size is listed for some rows: how often the clone was seen (once, few, many), or a class if it is expanded.

d_gene: .
abundance: few
j_gene: TRBJ2-1
v_gene: TRBV3-1
CDR3nt: TGTGCCAGCAGCCAATTCGCGGGCCCTTGGAATGAGCAGTTCTTC
CDR3aa: CASSQFAGPWNEQFF

d_gene: .
abundance: .
j_gene: TRBJ2-5
v_gene: TRBV27
CDR3nt: TGTGCCAGCGCAGGGCGCTCTCAAGAGACCCAGTACTTC
CDR3aa: CASAGRSQETQYF

d_gene: TRBD2
abundance: .
j_gene: TRBJ2-5
v_gene: TRBV7-8
CDR3nt: TGTGCCAGCAGCTTAGGGCTAGCGGGAGAGACCCAGTACTTC
CDR3aa: CASSLGLAGETQYF

d_gene: .
abundance: many
j_gene: TRBJ2-2
v_gene: TRBV6-2/TRBV6-3
CDR3nt: TGTGCCAGCAGTTACAGAGTCACCGGGGAGCTGTTTTTT
CDR3aa: CASSYRVTGELFF

d_gene: .
abundance: .
j_gene: TRBJ2-3
v_gene: TRBV9
CDR3nt: TGTGCCAGCAGCGTAGCACTAGCTACAGATACGCAGTATTTT
CDR3aa: CASSVALATDTQYF

d_gene: .
abundance: many
j_gene: TRBJ2-3
v_gene: TRBV18
CDR3nt: TGTGCCAGCTCACCACAGGCCCTTAACACAGATACGCAGTATTTT
CDR3aa: CASSPQALNTDTQYF

d_gene: .
abundance: many
j_gene: TRBJ2-1
v_gene: TRBV3-1
CDR3nt: TGTGCCAGCAGCCAAGGTAGGCGCGGTGAGCAGTTCTTC
CDR3aa: CASSQGRRGEQFF

d_gene: TRBD2
abundance: many
j_gene: TRBJ2-1
v_gene: TRBV7-3
CDR3nt: TGTGCCAGCAGCGCCGGGACTAGTTACAATGAGCAGTTCTTC
CDR3aa: CASSAGTSYNEQFF

d_gene: .
abundance: .
j_gene: TRBJ2-3
v_gene: TRBV3-1
CDR3nt: TGTGCCAGCAGCCAAGACCGTCGATCTACGCAGTATTTT
CDR3aa: CASSQDRRSTQYF

d_gene: .
abundance: many
j_gene: TRBJ1-4
v_gene: TRBV7-9
CDR3nt: TGTGCCAGCAGCTTCACCGCCAGGGATACTGAAAAACTGTTTTTT
CDR3aa: CASSFTARDTEKLFF

d_gene: .
abundance: .
j_gene: TRBJ1-3
v_gene: TRBV5-1
CDR3nt: TGCGCCAGCGCTCGGGAGCCCGGCTCTGGAAACACCATATATTTT
CDR3aa: CASAREPGSGNTIYF

d_gene: .
abundance: many
j_gene: TRBJ2-1
v_gene: TRBV6-2/TRBV6-3
CDR3nt: TGTGCCAGCAGTACAAGGGATGAGCAGTTCTTC
CDR3aa: CASSTRDEQFF

d_gene: .
abundance: once
j_gene: TRBJ2-7
v_gene: TRBV3-1
CDR3nt: TGTGCCAGCAGCCAAACTCGACGGGGCAACGAGCAGTACTTC
CDR3aa: CASSQTRRGNEQYF

d_gene: .
abundance: many
j_gene: TRBJ2-3
v_gene: TRBV2
CDR3nt: TGTGCCAGCAGTGAAGTGGGGGATACGCAGTATTTT
CDR3aa: CASSEVGDTQYF

d_gene: .
abundance: few
j_gene: TRBJ1-4
v_gene: TRBV29-1
CDR3nt: TGCAGCGTTGAGTCTGGGGATAATGAAAAACTGTTTTTT
CDR3aa: CSVESGDNEKLFF

d_gene: TRBD1
abundance: many
j_gene: TRBJ2-3
v_gene: TRBV29-1
CDR3nt: TGCAGCGTAGACCGGGACAGGGGGCGAGGGGGGCCCTCCGGGCAGTATTTT
CDR3aa: CSVDRDRGRGGPSGQYF

d_gene: TRBD1
abundance: few
j_gene: TRBJ2-7
v_gene: TRBV6-5
CDR3nt: TGTGCCAGCAGGGAACAGGGGGCGCCCAGCGAGCAGTACTTC
CDR3aa: CASREQGAPSEQYF

d_gene: .
abundance: many
j_gene: TRBJ1-3
v_gene: TRBV5-1
CDR3nt: TGCGCCAGCAGCTTAGCACCGGGATCCTCTGGAAACACCATATATTTT
CDR3aa: CASSLAPGSSGNTIYF

d_gene: .
abundance: many
j_gene: TRBJ1-1
v_gene: TRBV29-1
CDR3nt: TGCAGCGTTGCTGAGGGTAACATGAACACTGAAGCTTTCTTT
CDR3aa: CSVAEGNMNTEAFF

d_gene: TRBD2
abundance: .
j_gene: TRBJ2-3
v_gene: TRBV19
CDR3nt: TGTGCCAGTAGTCTACCCCCCGCGGGAGCCGGGACAGATACGCAGTATTTT
CDR3aa: CASSLPPAGAGTDTQYF

d_gene: .
abundance: many
j_gene: TRBJ1-1
v_gene: TRBV11-2
CDR3nt: TGTGCCAGCAGCTACCGACGTTCCACTACAGGGAGGACTGAAGCTTTCTTT
CDR3aa: CASSYRRSTTGRTEAFF

d_gene: .
abundance: many
j_gene: TRBJ2-5
v_gene: TRBV10-3
CDR3nt: TGTGCCATCAGTGAGAGGGGACAAAAAGAGACCCAGTACTTC
CDR3aa: CAISERGQKETQYF

d_gene: .
abundance: many
j_gene: TRBJ2-7
v_gene: TRBV25-1
CDR3nt: TGTGCCAGCAGCCAGGGACGGTTCTCCTACGAGCAGTACTTC
CDR3aa: CASSQGRFSYEQYF

d_gene: TRBD1
abundance: few
j_gene: TRBJ2-7
v_gene: TRBV7-2
CDR3nt: TGTGCCAGCAGCTTAACCTCCCGGGGGACAGGGTCCTACGAGCAGTACTTC
CDR3aa: CASSLTSRGTGSYEQYF

d_gene: .
abundance: many
j_gene: TRBJ1-6
v_gene: TRBV10-3
CDR3nt: TGTGCCATCAGAGGGCTCAGCGCCAATTCACCCCTCCACTTT
CDR3aa: CAIRGLSANSPLHF

d_gene: .
abundance: many
j_gene: TRBJ2-7
v_gene: TRBV29-1
CDR3nt: TGCAGCGGGAGAATCCCGCGCAGTTCCTACGAGCAGTACTTC
CDR3aa: CSGRIPRSSYEQYF

d_gene: TRBD1
abundance: many
j_gene: TRBJ2-1
v_gene: TRBV6-2/TRBV6-3
CDR3nt: TGTGCCACCCAGGTGACAGGGAGCTCCTACAATGAGCAGTTCTTC
CDR3aa: CATQVTGSSYNEQFF

d_gene: .
abundance: many
j_gene: TRBJ1-2
v_gene: TRBV7-9
CDR3nt: TGTGCCAGCAGCTTAGCCGACAGTAATGGCTACACCTTC
CDR3aa: CASSLADSNGYTF

d_gene: .
abundance: medium-sized
j_gene: TRBJ2-7
v_gene: TRBV29-1
CDR3nt: TGCAGCGTCTCCGACAGTGGGTACGAGCAGTACTTC
CDR3aa: CSVSDSGYEQYF

d_gene: TRBD2
abundance: many
j_gene: TRBJ2-7
v_gene: TRBV7-2
CDR3nt: TGTGCCAGCAGCTTAGCGGGGGGAGGGTACGAGCAGTACTTC
CDR3aa: CASSLAGGGYEQYF

d_gene: TRBD1
abundance: many
j_gene: TRBJ1-1
v_gene: TRBV30
CDR3nt: TGTGCCTGGAGTCGGGACAGCCGAAGAGAAGCTTTCTTT
CDR3aa: CAWSRDSRREAFF

d_gene: .
abundance: many
j_gene: TRBJ2-2
v_gene: TRBV24-1
CDR3nt: TGTGCCGCCCAAAGGGGAGAGAACACCGGGGAGCTGTTTTTT
CDR3aa: CAAQRGENTGELFF

d_gene: .
abundance: many
j_gene: TRBJ2-1
v_gene: TRBV3-1
CDR3nt: TGTGCCAGCAGCCATAGGGGCCAATACAATGAGCAGTTCTTC
CDR3aa: CASSHRGQYNEQFF

d_gene: .
abundance: many
j_gene: TRBJ2-1
v_gene: TRBV20-1
CDR3nt: TGCAGTGCTAGAGGCCAAGCGGCGCGGGGTCGTAATGAGCAGTTCTTC
CDR3aa: CSARGQAARGRNEQFF

d_gene: TRBD1
abundance: .
j_gene: TRBJ2-5
v_gene: TRBV4-1
CDR3nt: TGCGCCAGCAGCGAGTACCGGGACAGCCGGGGGACCCAGTACTTC
CDR3aa: CASSEYRDSRGTQYF

d_gene: TRBD2
abundance: many
j_gene: TRBJ2-3
v_gene: TRBV13
CDR3nt: TGTGCCAGCAGCCCCACCTCGGGGGGGCGGGGCACAGATACGCAGTATTTT
CDR3aa: CASSPTSGGRGTDTQYF

d_gene: TRBD2
abundance: few
j_gene: TRBJ2-3
v_gene: TRBV5-8
CDR3nt: TGTGCCAGCAGCTTGGGCGGGGGGGCCAGTACAGATACGCAGTATTTT
CDR3aa: CASSLGGGASTDTQYF

d_gene: .
abundance: many
j_gene: TRBJ2-3
v_gene: TRBV5-1
CDR3nt: TGCGCCAGCAGCAACGGGGTTGCAGGAGCCCACACAGATACGCAGTATTTT
CDR3aa: CASSNGVAGAHTDTQYF

d_gene: .
abundance: many
j_gene: TRBJ1-2
v_gene: TRBV29-1
CDR3nt: TGCAGCGTTGAACGGTACAGGAACTATGGCTACACCTTC
CDR3aa: CSVERYRNYGYTF

d_gene: .
abundance: many
j_gene: TRBJ2-5
v_gene: TRBV6-2/TRBV6-3
CDR3nt: TGTGCCAGCAGTTACCCGATCATAGGTTCACGGAATCAAGAGACCCAGTACTTC
CDR3aa: CASSYPIIGSRNQETQYF

d_gene: .
abundance: few
j_gene: TRBJ2-7
v_gene: TRBV20-1
CDR3nt: TGCAGTGCTGGGGGCGACAGGCCCCCCTACGAGCAGTACTTC
CDR3aa: CSAGGDRPPYEQYF

d_gene: .
abundance: many
j_gene: TRBJ1-1
v_gene: TRBV5-1
CDR3nt: TGCGCCAGTCGGGGGGTCATGAACACTGAAGCTTTCTTT
CDR3aa: CASRGVMNTEAFF